This is a list of T cell receptor beta chains from one sample in a study of beta chain features in type 1 diabetes. Only in-frame clones appear in the TCRdb table, and some are missing; sequencing was by immunoSEQ multiplex PCR. The data show about 150,000 clones, about a tenth seen once. Sequencing input: central memory CD4+ T cells from blood. These receptors all stem from a man aged 30 to 45 with type 1 diabetes. The CDR3 runs from the conserved cysteine through the conserved F or W. A D gene is named only where the DNA matches it firmly. A row's size may be missing; if present it is once, few, many or a size class.

D	size	V	J	length	CDR3	DNA
NA	few	TRBV27	TRBJ2-7	15	CASSLQGRGAYEQYF	TGTGCCAGCAGTTTACAGGGAAGAGGCGCCTACGAGCAGTACTTC
NA	few	TRBV28	TRBJ2-2	14	CASSTRQLTGELFF	TGTGCCAGCAGTACCCGACAGCTCACCGGGGAGCTGTTTTTT
NA	few	TRBV7-2	TRBJ1-1	13	CASSLSRDTEAFF	TGTGCCAGCAGCTTATCACGGGACACTGAAGCTTTCTTT
TRBD2	few	TRBV9	TRBJ2-1	17	CASTPRGGAPLNNEQFF	TGTGCCAGCACTCCAAGGGGAGGGGCCCCGCTTAACAATGAGCAGTTCTTC
NA	few	TRBV18	TRBJ2-7	13	CASSPQGYYEQYF	TGTGCCAGCTCACCGCAGGGATACTACGAGCAGTACTTC
NA	NA	TRBV7-3	TRBJ2-7	13	CASSAYEGYEQYF	TGTGCCAGCAGTGCGTATGAGGGCTACGAGCAGTACTTC
NA	NA	TRBV18	TRBJ1-2	14	CASSPTGDFGGYTF	TGTGCCAGCTCACCAACGGGGGATTTCGGTGGCTACACCTTC
TRBD1	NA	TRBV29-1	TRBJ2-3	12	CSARTGTDTQYF	TGCAGCGCTCGGACAGGGACTGATACGCAGTATTTT
NA	few	TRBV9	TRBJ2-5	12	CASSGVRETQYF	TGTGCCAGCTCCGGGGTGCGAGAGACCCAGTACTTC
NA	NA	TRBV28	TRBJ2-7	12	CASSLRAYEQYF	TGTGCCAGCAGTTTAAGAGCCTACGAGCAGTACTTC
TRBD1	NA	TRBV28	TRBJ2-7	14	CASTPVGTVYEQYF	TGTGCCAGCACCCCAGTCGGGACAGTCTACGAGCAGTACTTC
NA	NA	TRBV20-1	TRBJ2-2	11	CSATNLGELFF	TGCAGTGCCACAAACCTCGGGGAGCTGTTTTTT
NA	few	TRBV29-1	TRBJ2-7	11	CSVDGLYEQYF	TGCAGCGTTGATGGCCTCTACGAGCAGTACTTC
TRBD2	few	TRBV18	TRBJ2-3	14	CASSPRLAEDTQYF	TGTGCCAGCTCACCCCGACTAGCGGAAGATACGCAGTATTTT
TRBD1	few	TRBV28	TRBJ2-1	15	CASKMSGQGNNEQFF	TGTGCCAGCAAGATGTCGGGACAGGGCAACAATGAGCAGTTCTTC
TRBD2	NA	TRBV18	TRBJ2-3	15	CASSPIAGVADTQYF	TGTGCCAGCTCACCAATAGCGGGAGTGGCAGATACGCAGTATTTT
NA	NA	TRBV5-1	TRBJ2-5	15	CASSLEVVGGETQYF	TGCGCCAGCAGCTTGGAGGTCGTCGGGGGAGAGACCCAGTACTTC
TRBD1	many	TRBV25-1	TRBJ1-4	15	CASERFGTGDEKLFF	TGTGCCAGCGAGAGATTCGGGACAGGGGATGAAAAACTGTTTTTT
NA	many	TRBV2	TRBJ1-5	14	CASSTGQTNQPQHF	TGTGCCAGCAGCACAGGGCAGACTAATCAGCCCCAGCATTTT
TRBD1	NA	TRBV4-1	TRBJ1-5	15	CASSQITGVKQPQHF	TGCGCCAGCAGCCAGATTACAGGGGTGAAGCAGCCCCAGCATTTT
TRBD2	few	TRBV2	TRBJ2-1	14	CASLRRLAGHEQFF	TGTGCCAGCCTTCGGAGACTAGCGGGTCATGAGCAGTTCTTC
NA	NA	TRBV5-1	TRBJ2-5	17	CASSLPRQDGYEETQYF	TGCGCCAGCAGCTTACCCCGACAGGACGGATACGAAGAGACCCAGTACTTC
TRBD2	few	TRBV7-9	TRBJ2-3	13	CASSLAGVDTQYF	TGTGCCAGCAGCCTAGCGGGAGTGGATACGCAGTATTTT
NA	few	TRBV9	TRBJ1-5	15	CASSVGGLGNQPQHF	TGTGCCAGCAGCGTAGGAGGGCTCGGCAATCAGCCCCAGCATTTT
NA	few	TRBV7-9	TRBJ2-1	15	CASSPPQAGHNEQFF	TGTGCCAGCAGCCCCCCGCAGGCAGGGCACAATGAGCAGTTCTTC
TRBD1	NA	TRBV11-2	TRBJ2-5	14	CASSRMTGPETQYF	TGTGCCAGCAGCCGGATGACAGGGCCCGAGACCCAGTACTTC
NA	NA	TRBV27	TRBJ1-5	13	CASRPRGGQPQHF	TGTGCCAGCAGACCCAGGGGAGGGCAGCCCCAGCATTTT
NA	few	TRBV2	TRBJ2-1	13	CASSEGEPNEQFF	TGTGCCAGCAGTGAAGGAGAACCAAATGAGCAGTTCTTC
NA	NA	TRBV7-3	TRBJ2-1	15	CASSLGGTGNNEQFF	TGTGCCAGCAGCTTAGGTGGGACTGGGAACAATGAGCAGTTCTTC
TRBD2	few	TRBV7-3	TRBJ2-3	14	CASSTAGAQDTQYF	TGTGCCAGCAGCACAGCGGGAGCACAAGATACGCAGTATTTT
TRBD2	few	TRBV28	TRBJ2-1	16	CASSLPFGLAGKEQFF	TGTGCCAGCAGTTTACCCTTTGGACTAGCGGGAAAGGAGCAGTTCTTC
TRBD2	NA	TRBV19	TRBJ2-7	14	CASSIDSGRNEQYF	TGTGCCAGTAGTATAGATTCCGGGAGGAACGAGCAGTACTTC
TRBD2	NA	TRBV29-1	TRBJ2-3	14	CSVREGTSTDTQYF	TGCAGCGTTCGGGAGGGAACGAGCACAGATACGCAGTATTTT
NA	NA	TRBV21-1	TRBJ2-5	19	CASSKGVSSGSEGGETQYF	TGTGCCAGCAGCAAAGGGGTTAGTAGCGGGAGCGAAGGGGGGGAGACCCAGTACTTC
TRBD2	few	TRBV4-3	TRBJ2-3	15	CASSPRGGSADTQYF	TGCGCCAGCAGCCCACGGGGGGGGTCGGCGGATACGCAGTATTTT
NA	NA	TRBV9	TRBJ2-1	15	CASSVDVGVGNEQFF	TGTGCCAGCAGCGTAGACGTGGGAGTAGGAAATGAGCAGTTCTTC
NA	NA	TRBV18	TRBJ1-1	14	CASSPEQGRTEAFF	TGTGCCAGCTCTCCAGAGCAGGGCAGGACTGAAGCTTTCTTT
TRBD1	NA	TRBV18	TRBJ1-5	14	CASRPSTGDQPQHF	TGTGCCAGTAGACCATCGACAGGGGATCAGCCCCAGCATTTT
NA	NA	TRBV5-6	TRBJ1-2	14	CASSRTVRGGGYTF	TGTGCCAGCAGCAGGACAGTTCGAGGTGGCGGCTACACCTTC
TRBD2	few	TRBV7-2	TRBJ2-1	14	CASSLWLADNEQFF	TGTGCCAGCAGCTTATGGCTAGCGGACAATGAGCAGTTCTTC
NA	NA	TRBV19	TRBJ1-5	15	CASSIWGAGGQPQHF	TGTGCCAGTAGTATTTGGGGGGCGGGGGGACAGCCCCAGCATTTT
TRBD2	few	TRBV7-9	TRBJ2-5	12	CASATGGETQYF	TGTGCCAGCGCAACGGGGGGAGAGACCCAGTACTTC